What follows are 3 T cell receptor beta chains derived from one specimen sequenced in a study of Ad26.COV2.S vaccination and SARS-CoV-2 variants. The treatment was: roughly 19 received Ad26.COV2.S at low or high dose, single or two shots; 5 received placebo; per-sample allocation not given. Sampling happened 63 days after the first vaccine or placebo injection. This table comes from immunoSEQ multiplex PCR, and its TCRdb copy is limited to in-frame clones, with some not included. The data show hundreds of thousands of clones, with 89% seen just once and approximately 1.5% held by the top ten. The sequencing here drew on peripheral blood, taken in a trial of Ad26.COV2.S vaccine versus placebo. These TCRs come from a person aged 18 to 59 who received the Ad26.COV2.S COVID-19 vaccine or a placebo.

The genes are TRBV10-3 and TRBJ2-7; TRBD2 agrees at 7 bases. CDR3 length: 16 residues. V was pared by 3 bases and J by 0 bases, with 8 bases of the junction left unmatched. Germline CDR1 and CDR2: ENHRY and SYGVKD. CDR3 amino acids: CAISDLSGRLSYEQYF. The CDR3 nucleotides are TGTGCCATCAGTGACCTTAGCGGGCGGCTCTCCTACGAGCAGTACTTC.

This clone has more than one count but fewer than ten. The V gene is TRBV6-4, the J gene TRBJ2-2; D unresolved. Trimming removed 8 bases from V and 0 bases from J, with 7 bases in between. CDR1 is MRHNA, CDR2 SNTAGT, per germline. CDR3 length equals 13 residues. Written as DNA, the CDR3 is TGTGCCAGCTCTCTAGCGAACACCGGGGAGCTGTTTTTT. Its protein is CASSLANTGELFF.

The genes are TRBV3-1 (or the pseudogene TRBV3-2) and TRBJ2-4; D is possibly TRBD1 (6 bases). Trimming took 4 bases from V and 7 from J, leaving 11 bases between them. This CDR3 region has 13 residues. The V gene's germline CDR1 is LGHDT and CDR2 YNNKEL (reference sequence). Written as DNA, the CDR3 is TGTGCCAGCAGCCGAGACAGGCTCAACATTCAGTACTTC. Translated: CASSRDRLNIQYF.